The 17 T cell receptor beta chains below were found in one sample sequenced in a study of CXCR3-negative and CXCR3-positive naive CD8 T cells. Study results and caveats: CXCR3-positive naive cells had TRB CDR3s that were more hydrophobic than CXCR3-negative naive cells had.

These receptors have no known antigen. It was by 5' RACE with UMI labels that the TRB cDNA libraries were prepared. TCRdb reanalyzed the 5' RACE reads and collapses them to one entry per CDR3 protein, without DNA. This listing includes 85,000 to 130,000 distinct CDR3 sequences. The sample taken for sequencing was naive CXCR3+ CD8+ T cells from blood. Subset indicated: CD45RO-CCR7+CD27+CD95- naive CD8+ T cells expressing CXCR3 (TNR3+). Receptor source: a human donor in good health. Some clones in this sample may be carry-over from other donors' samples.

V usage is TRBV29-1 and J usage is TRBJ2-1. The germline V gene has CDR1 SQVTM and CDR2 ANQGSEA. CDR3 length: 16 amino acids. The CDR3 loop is CSVEGAQSWSYNEQFF.

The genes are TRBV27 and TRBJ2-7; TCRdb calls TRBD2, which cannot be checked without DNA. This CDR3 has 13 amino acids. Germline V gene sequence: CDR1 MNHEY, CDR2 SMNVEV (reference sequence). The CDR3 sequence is CASSLAVGNEQYF.

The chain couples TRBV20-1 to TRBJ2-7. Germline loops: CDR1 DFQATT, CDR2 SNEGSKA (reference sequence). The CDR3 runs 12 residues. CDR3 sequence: CSARGDSYEQYF.

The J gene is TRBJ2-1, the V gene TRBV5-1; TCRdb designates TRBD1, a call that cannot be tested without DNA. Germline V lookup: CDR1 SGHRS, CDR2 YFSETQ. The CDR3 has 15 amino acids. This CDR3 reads CASRAGDPPVDEQFF.

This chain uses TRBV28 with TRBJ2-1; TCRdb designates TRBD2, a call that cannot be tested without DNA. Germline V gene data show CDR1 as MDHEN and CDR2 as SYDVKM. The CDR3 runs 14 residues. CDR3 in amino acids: CASQSGTRPNEQFF.

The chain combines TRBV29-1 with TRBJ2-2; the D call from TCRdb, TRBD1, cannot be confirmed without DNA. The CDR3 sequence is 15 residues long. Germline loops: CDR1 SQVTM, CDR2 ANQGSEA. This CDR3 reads CSVVPGHLNTGELFF.

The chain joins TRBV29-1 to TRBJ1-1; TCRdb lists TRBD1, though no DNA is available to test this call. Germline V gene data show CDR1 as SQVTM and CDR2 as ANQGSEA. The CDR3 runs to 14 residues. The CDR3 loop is CSALTGSRNTEAFF.

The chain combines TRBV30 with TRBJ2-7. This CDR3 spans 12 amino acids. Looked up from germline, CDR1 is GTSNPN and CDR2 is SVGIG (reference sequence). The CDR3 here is CAWSEQGYEQYF.

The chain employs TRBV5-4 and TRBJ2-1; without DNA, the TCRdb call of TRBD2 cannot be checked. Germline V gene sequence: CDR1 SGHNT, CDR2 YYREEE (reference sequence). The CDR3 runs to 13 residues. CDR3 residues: CASSPGTSMEQFF.

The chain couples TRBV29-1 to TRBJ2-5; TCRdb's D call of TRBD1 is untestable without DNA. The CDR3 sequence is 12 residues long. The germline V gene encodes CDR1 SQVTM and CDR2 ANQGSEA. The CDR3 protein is CSVWDSQETQYF.

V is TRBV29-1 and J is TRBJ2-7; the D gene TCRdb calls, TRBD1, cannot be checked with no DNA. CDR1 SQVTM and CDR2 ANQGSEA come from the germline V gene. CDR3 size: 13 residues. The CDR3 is CSVLTENSYEQYF.

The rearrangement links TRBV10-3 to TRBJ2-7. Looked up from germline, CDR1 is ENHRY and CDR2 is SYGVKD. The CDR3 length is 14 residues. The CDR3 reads CAISESISPYEQYF.

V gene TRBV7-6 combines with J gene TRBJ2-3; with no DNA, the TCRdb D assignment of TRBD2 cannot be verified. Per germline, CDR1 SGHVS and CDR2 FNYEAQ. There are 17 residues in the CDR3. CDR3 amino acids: CASSTSDSGENTDTQYF.

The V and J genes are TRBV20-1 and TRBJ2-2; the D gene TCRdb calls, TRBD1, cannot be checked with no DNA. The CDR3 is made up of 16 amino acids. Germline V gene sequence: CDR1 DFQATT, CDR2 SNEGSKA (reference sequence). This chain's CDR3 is CSARSPGAGDTGELFF.

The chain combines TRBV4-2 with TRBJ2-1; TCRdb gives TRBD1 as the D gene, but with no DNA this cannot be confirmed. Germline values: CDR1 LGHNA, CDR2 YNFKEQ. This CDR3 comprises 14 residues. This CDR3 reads CASSHSTGSVEQFF.

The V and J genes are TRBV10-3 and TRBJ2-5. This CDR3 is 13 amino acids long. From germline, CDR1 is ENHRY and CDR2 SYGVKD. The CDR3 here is CAISEESGETQYF.

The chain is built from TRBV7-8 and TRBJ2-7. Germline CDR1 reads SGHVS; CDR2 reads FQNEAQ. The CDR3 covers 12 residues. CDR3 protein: CASSPEDDEQYF.